Presented here are 12 T cell receptor beta chains from one specimen sequenced in a study of CD8 T cells in Susac syndrome (dated by TCRdb to between 2019 and 2020). Receptor libraries were prepared by the immunoSEQ multiplex PCR assay. RNA was extracted using the RNeasy kit, and roughly 0.5 to 1 ug of the RNA was reverse transcribed with random hexamers. Clones were called with MiXCR by TCRdb after fastp trimmed the public reads at Q25, and only in-frame beta chains were retained. Rows with a matching CDR3 protein are joined into one entry that keeps the most common DNA and genes. The sample includes 250,000 to 300,000 distinct CDR3 sequences, with about 85% observed a single time. The top ten clonotypes cover 0.095% to 0.14% of the sample. Sequencing was done on a sample of CD8+ T cells from PBMCs. These receptor sequences come from a human donor with multiple sclerosis.

The chain couples TRBV9 to TRBJ2-2; 7 nucleotides agree with TRBD2. The CDR3 totals 16 residues. Per germline, CDR1 SGDLS and CDR2 YYNGEE. Trimming at V came to 0 bases and at J to 1 base, leaving 3 bases not matched to a gene. CDR3 in DNA: TGTGCCAGCAGCGTAGTCGGCGGGGGGAACACCGGGGAGCTGTTTTTT. Its translation: CASSVVGGGNTGELFF.

This clonotype was seen a single time. The chain is built from TRBV6-2 or TRBV6-3 and TRBJ1-1; 9 bases fit TRBD1. The V gene end was trimmed by 6 bases and the J gene end by 6 bases; junction bases not matched to a gene: 2. CDR1 and CDR2 from the germline V gene are MNHEY and SVGEGT. This CDR3 is built from 12 residues. CDR3 loop: CASRTGGSEAFF. CDR3 nucleotide sequence: TGTGCCAGCAGGACAGGGGGATCTGAAGCTTTCTTT.

The chain carries TRBV6-1 and TRBJ1-5; unclear D gene. Trimming cost V 6 bases and J 5 bases, with 11 bases left between them. Germline V CDR1 and CDR2: MNHNS, SASEGT. There are 13 residues in the CDR3. CDR3 in DNA: TGTGCCAGCAGGGGCAGTTGGGATCAGCCCCAGCATTTT. It is translated as CASRGSWDQPQHF.

The rearrangement links TRBV30 to TRBJ2-7; tentative D call: TRBD1 (6 bases). The CDR3 contains 13 residues. Germline V gene lookup returns CDR1 GTSNPN and CDR2 SVGIG (reference sequence). The ends were cut back, 0 bases at V and 2 bases at J, with 8 bases in the middle. The CDR3 nucleotides read TGTGCCTGGAGTGTAGGGGGAGCCTACGAGCAGTACTTC. Encoded protein: CAWSVGGAYEQYF.

V gene TRBV13 combines with J gene TRBJ2-2; D ambiguous. V dropped 5 bases and J dropped 3 bases, with 13 bases sitting between them. CDR1 and CDR2 from the germline V gene are PRHDT and FYEKMQ (reference sequence). This CDR3 has 15 residues. CDR3 sequence: CASSRYSLDTGELFF. CDR3 sequence (DNA): TGTGCCAGCAGCCGATATAGCCTAGACACCGGGGAGCTGTTTTTT.

This clonotype was seen a few times. The V and J genes are TRBV6-5 and TRBJ2-3; a possible D gene is TRBD2 (5 bases). The germline CDR1 and CDR2 sequences are MNHEY and SVGAGI. Trimming took 2 bases from V and 4 from J, leaving 10 bases between them. The CDR3 is 14 amino acids. CDR3 nucleotide sequence: TGTGCCAGCAGTTACGGACTGGGAGCAGATACGCAGTATTTT. It codes for CASSYGLGADTQYF.

The V and J genes are TRBV5-6 and TRBJ1-2, with a possible D match to TRBD1 (6 bases). This CDR3 comprises 16 residues. Trimming shortened V by 2 bases and J by 4 bases, and 18 bases separated the two germline ends. Per the germline V gene, CDR1 is SGHDT and CDR2 is YYEEEE. As DNA, the CDR3 is TGTGCCAGCAGCTTAGGTTGGCAGGGGATTTTCTATGGCTACACCTTC. Its protein is CASSLGWQGIFYGYTF.

V and J are TRBV6-6 and TRBJ2-1, with D possibly matching TRBD2 (6 bases). The CDR3 runs to 16 residues. The ends were cut back, 2 bases at V and 0 bases at J, with 11 bases in the middle. Germline CDR1 MNHNY, CDR2 SVGAGI (reference sequence). CDR3 in amino acids: CASSYLARSSYNEQFF. The CDR3 region has the DNA TGTGCCAGCAGTTACCTAGCGCGAAGCTCCTACAATGAGCAGTTCTTC.

V and J are TRBV5-1 and TRBJ2-7, with 8 bases matching TRBD2. The V and J ends lost 0 bases and 4 bases, in that order; junction bases with no gene match: 6. The CDR3 spans 15 residues. Germline-derived CDR1 and CDR2 are SGHRS and YFSETQ. As DNA, the CDR3 is TGCGCCAGCAGCTTGGAGCGGGGGACTCTATACGAGCAGTACTTC. Translating it yields CASSLERGTLYEQYF.

The rearrangement links TRBV9 to TRBJ2-7, with D perhaps matching TRBD2 (5 bases). The V end lost 4 bases, the J end lost 2 bases, and 16 bases lay between the germline ends. The CDR3 extends over 15 amino acids. CDR1 is SGDLS, CDR2 YYNGEE, per germline. CDR3 region: CASSPRAGLPYEQYF. The CDR3 DNA reads TGTGCCAGCAGCCCCCGGGCAGGACTCCCCTACGAGCAGTACTTC.

This rearrangement joins TRBV28 to TRBJ2-3, with D possibly called TRBD1 or TRBD2 (5 bases each). Germline CDR1 and CDR2: MDHEN and SYDVKM. Trimming removed 7 bases from V and 3 bases from J, with 23 bases in between. The CDR3 consists of 17 residues. The CDR3 region has the DNA TGTGCCAGCACCTTAGGATCGGGACCGCTGGGGACAGATACGCAGTATTTT. The encoded protein is CASTLGSGPLGTDTQYF.

The genes are TRBV5-5 and TRBJ2-7; D gene uncertain. The CDR3 loop spans 13 amino acids. Trimming removed 0 bases from V and 2 bases from J, with 6 bases in between. From germline, CDR1 is SGHKS and CDR2 YYEKEE (reference sequence). CDR3 bases: TGTGCCAGCAGCTTGGTCGGAACCTACGAGCAGTACTTC. Residues: CASSLVGTYEQYF. The complete variable domain, with remaining parts taken from reference TRBV5-5 and TRBJ2-7, reads DAGVTQSPTHLIKTRGQQVTLRCSPISGHKSVSWYQQVLGQGPQFIFQYYEKEERGRGNFPDRFSARQFPNYSSELNVNALLLGDSALYLCASSLVGTYEQYFGPGTRLTVT.